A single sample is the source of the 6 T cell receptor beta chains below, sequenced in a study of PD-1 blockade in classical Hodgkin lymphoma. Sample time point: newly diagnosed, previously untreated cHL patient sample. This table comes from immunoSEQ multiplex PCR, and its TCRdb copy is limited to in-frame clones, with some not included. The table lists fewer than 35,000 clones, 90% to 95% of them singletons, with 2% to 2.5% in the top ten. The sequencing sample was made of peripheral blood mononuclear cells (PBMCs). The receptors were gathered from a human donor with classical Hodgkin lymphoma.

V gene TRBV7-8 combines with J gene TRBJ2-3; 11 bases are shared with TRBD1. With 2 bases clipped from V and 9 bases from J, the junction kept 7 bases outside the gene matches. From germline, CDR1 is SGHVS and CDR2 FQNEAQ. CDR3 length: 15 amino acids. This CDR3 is CASSLSRTGGRTQYF. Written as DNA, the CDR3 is TGTGCCAGCAGCTTATCCCGGACAGGGGGCAGAACGCAGTATTTT.

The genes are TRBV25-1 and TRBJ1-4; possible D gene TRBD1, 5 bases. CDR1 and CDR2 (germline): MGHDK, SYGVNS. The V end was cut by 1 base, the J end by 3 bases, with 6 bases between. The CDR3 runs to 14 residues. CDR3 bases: TGTGCCAGCAGTGAATCGGGACCTAATGAAAAACTGTTTTTT. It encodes CASSESGPNEKLFF.

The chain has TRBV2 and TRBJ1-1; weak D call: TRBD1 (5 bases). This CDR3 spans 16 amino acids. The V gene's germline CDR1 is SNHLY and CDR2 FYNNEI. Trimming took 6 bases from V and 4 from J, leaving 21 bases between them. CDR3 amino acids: CASRGSNGWDGTEAFF. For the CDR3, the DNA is TGTGCCAGCAGGGGTAGTAATGGATGGGACGGCACTGAAGCTTTCTTT.

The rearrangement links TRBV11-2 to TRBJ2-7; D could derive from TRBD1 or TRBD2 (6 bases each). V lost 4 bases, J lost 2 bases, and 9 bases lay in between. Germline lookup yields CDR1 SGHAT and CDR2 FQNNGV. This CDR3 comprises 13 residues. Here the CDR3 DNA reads TGTGCCAGCAGCTCTGGGGGGCCCTACGAGCAGTACTTC. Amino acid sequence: CASSSGGPYEQYF.

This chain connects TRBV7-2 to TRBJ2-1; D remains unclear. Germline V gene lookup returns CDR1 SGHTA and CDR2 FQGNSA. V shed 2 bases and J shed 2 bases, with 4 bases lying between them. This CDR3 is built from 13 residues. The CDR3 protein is CASSLLAYNEQFF. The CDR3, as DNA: TGTGCCAGCAGCTTACTAGCCTACAATGAGCAGTTCTTC.

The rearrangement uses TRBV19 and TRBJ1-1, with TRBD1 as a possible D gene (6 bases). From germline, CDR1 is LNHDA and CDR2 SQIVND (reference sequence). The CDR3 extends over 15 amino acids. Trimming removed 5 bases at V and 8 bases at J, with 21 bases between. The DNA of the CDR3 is TGTGCCAGTAGTCCCGTCGACAGGCGCCGCGGGGAAGCTTTCTTT. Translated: CASSPVDRRRGEAFF.